Included here is one T cell receptor beta chain sequence, with context. The antigen remains undetermined. This sample stems from a study of regulatory and conventional T cells in RAG deficiency. Study results and caveats: Treg unique TCR beta sequences were approximately 99-fold fewer in Omenn syndrome and CID/AS patients than controls. Patient subsets had shorter CDR3s; Omenn Treg-Tconv overlap exceeded 75%.

Here immunoSEQ multiplex PCR was the method, and the copy in TCRdb shows in-frame clones only, minus some. The repertoire holds some 30,000 clones, with approximately 90% as singletons. After removal of 1 base from V and 2 bases from J, the junction contained 3 bases not matched to a gene. The CDR3 runs 15 residues. Germline values: CDR1 SGHVS, CDR2 FQNEAQ. These same records also appear under a second study, on regulatory T cells. That work states: Primers: 52 TRBV forward and 13 TRBJ reverse. Patient repertoires had restricted TRB V-J pairs and skewed V and J usage, most in Tregs.

Sample: CD8+ T cells sorted from blood. The J gene is TRBJ2-7, the V gene TRBV7-8; 9 bases are a match to TRBD2. This clonotype was sampled from a human donor in good health. The CDR3 DNA reads TGTGCCAGCAGCTTAGTAGCGGGGGAGACCTACGAGCAGTACTTC. Protein product: CASSLVAGETYEQYF.